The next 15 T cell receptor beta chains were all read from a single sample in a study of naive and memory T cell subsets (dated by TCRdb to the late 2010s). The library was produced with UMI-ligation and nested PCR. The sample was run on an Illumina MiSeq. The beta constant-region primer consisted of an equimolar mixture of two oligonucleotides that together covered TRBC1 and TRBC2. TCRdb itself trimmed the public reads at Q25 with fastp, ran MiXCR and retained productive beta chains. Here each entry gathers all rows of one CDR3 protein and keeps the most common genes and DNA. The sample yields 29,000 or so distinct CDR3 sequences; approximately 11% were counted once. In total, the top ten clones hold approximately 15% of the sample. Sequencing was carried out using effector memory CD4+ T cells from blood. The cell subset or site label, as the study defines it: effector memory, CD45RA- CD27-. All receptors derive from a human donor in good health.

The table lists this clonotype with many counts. In DNA form, the CDR3 reads TGTGCCAGCAGTTATGGAGGGCCCGGGGCAGAGACCCAGTACTTC. Protein: CASSYGGPGAETQYF. The chain recombines TRBV6-2 or TRBV6-3 with TRBJ2-5; D is possibly TRBD2 (6 bases). V dropped 3 bases and J dropped 4 bases, with 15 bases sitting between them. The length of the CDR3 is 15 residues. From germline, CDR1 is MNHEY and CDR2 SVGEGT.

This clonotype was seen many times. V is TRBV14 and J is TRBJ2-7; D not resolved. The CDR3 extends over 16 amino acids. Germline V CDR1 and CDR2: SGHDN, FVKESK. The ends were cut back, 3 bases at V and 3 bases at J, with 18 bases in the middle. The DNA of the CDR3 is TGTGCCAGCAGCCATTATGGCCCGAGGCTCGTCTACGAGCAGTACTTC. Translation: CASSHYGPRLVYEQYF.

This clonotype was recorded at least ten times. CDR3 amino acids: CASSRQGQNQETQYF. Here the CDR3 DNA reads TGTGCCAGCAGCAGACAGGGACAGAACCAAGAGACCCAGTACTTC. The chain carries TRBV3-1 and TRBJ2-5, with 7 positions matching TRBD1. V shed 5 bases, J shed 0 bases, and the junction held 6 bases outside the gene matches. The germline CDR1 and CDR2 sequences are LGHDT and YNNKEL (reference sequence). The CDR3 is 15 amino acids.

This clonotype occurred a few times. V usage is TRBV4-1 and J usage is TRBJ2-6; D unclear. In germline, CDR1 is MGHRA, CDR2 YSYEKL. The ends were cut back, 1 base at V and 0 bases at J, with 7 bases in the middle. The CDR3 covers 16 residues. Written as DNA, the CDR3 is TGCGCCAGCAGCCAAGGGCTGATCTCTGGGGCCAACGTCCTGACTTTC. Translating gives CASSQGLISGANVLTF.

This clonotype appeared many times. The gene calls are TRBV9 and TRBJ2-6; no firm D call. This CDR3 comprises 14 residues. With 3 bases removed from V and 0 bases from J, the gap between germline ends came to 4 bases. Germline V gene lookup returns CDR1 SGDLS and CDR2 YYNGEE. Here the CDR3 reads CASSAVSGANVLTF. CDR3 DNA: TGTGCCAGCAGCGCAGTCTCTGGGGCCAACGTCCTGACTTTC.

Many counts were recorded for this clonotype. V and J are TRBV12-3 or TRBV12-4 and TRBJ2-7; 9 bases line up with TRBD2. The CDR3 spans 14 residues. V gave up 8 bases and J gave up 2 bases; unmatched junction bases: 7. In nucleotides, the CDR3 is TGTGCCAGCCGCTCTAGCGGGACAACCTACGAGCAGTACTTC. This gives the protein CASRSSGTTYEQYF.

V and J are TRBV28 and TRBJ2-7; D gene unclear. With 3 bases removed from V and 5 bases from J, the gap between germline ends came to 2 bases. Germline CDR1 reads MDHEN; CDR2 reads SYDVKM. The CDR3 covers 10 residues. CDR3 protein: CASSFNEQYF. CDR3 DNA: TGTGCCAGCAGTTTTAACGAGCAGTACTTC.

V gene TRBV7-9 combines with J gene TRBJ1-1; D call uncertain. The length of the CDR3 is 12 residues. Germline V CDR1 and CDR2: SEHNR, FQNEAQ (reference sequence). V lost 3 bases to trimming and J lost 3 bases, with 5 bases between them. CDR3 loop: CASSFSYTEAFF. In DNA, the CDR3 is TGTGCCAGCAGCTTTTCTTACACTGAAGCTTTCTTT.

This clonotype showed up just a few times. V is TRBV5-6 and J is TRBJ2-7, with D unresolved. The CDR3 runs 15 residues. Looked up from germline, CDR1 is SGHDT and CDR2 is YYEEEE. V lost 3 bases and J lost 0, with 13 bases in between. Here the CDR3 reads CASSSSFKASYEQYF. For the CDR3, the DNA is TGTGCCAGCAGCTCGTCCTTTAAGGCCTCCTACGAGCAGTACTTC.

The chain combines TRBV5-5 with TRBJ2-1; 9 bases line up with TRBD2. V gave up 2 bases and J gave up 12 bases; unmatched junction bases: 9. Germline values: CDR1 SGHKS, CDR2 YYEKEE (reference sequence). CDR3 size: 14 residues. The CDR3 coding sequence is TGTGCCAGCAGCTTAGGGGGTACAGCGGGAGGGCAGTTCTTC. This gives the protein CASSLGGTAGGQFF.

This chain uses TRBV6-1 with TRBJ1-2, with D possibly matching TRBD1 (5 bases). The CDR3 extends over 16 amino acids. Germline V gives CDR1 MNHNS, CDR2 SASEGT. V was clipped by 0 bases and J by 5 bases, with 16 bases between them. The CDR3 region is CASSEAQGPASYGYTF. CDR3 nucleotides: TGTGCCAGCAGTGAAGCGCAGGGTCCGGCCTCTTATGGCTACACCTTC.

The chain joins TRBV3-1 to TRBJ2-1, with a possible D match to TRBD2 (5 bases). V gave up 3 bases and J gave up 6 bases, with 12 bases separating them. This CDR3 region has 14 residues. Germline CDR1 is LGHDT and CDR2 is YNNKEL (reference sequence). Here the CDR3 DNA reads TGTGCCAGCAGCCAGCGGGCTAGTGTCAATGAGCAGTTCTTC. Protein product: CASSQRASVNEQFF.

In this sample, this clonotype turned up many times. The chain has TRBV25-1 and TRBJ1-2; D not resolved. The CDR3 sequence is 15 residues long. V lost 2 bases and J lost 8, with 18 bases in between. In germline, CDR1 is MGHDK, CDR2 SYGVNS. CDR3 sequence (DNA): TGTGCCAGCAGTGAAAGCGTCAGGCCCTTAGACGGCTACACCTTC. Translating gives CASSESVRPLDGYTF.

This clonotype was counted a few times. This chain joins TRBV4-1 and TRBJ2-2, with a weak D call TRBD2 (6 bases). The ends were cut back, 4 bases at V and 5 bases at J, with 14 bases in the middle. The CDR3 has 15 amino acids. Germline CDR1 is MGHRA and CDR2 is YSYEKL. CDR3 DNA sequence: TGCGCCAGCAGCCCCGGGACTTCTTTAACCGGGGAGCTGTTTTTT. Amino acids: CASSPGTSLTGELFF.

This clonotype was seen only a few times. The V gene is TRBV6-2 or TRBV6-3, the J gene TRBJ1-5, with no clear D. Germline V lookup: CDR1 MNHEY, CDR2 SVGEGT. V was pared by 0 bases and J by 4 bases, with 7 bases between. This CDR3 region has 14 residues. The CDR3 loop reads CASSYSTKNQPQHF. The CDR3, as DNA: TGTGCCAGCAGTTACTCGACAAAAAATCAGCCCCAGCATTTT.